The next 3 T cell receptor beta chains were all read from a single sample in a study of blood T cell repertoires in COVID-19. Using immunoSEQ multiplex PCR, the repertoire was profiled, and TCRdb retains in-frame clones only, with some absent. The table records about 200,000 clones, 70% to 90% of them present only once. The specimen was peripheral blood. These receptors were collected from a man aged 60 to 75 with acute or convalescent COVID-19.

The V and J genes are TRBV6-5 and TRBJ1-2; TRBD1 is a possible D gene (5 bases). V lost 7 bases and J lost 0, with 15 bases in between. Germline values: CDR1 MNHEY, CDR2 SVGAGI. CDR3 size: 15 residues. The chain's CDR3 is CASTGRGRANYGYTF. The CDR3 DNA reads TGTGCCAGCACGGGGAGGGGCCGAGCTAACTATGGCTACACCTTC.

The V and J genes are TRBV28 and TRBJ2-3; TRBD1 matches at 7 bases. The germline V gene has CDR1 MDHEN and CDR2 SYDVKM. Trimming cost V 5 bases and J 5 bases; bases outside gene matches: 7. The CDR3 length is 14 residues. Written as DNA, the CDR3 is TGTGCCAGCAGTCTCGGGACAGTCCAAGATACGCAGTATTTT. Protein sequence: CASSLGTVQDTQYF.

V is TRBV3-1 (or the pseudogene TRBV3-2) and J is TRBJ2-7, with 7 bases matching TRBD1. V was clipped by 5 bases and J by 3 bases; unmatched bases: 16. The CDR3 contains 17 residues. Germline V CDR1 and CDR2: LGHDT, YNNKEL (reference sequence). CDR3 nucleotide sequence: TGTGCCAGCAGCACCCGACCCGACAGGGTTGAGGACTACGAGCAGTACTTC. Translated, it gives CASSTRPDRVEDYEQYF.